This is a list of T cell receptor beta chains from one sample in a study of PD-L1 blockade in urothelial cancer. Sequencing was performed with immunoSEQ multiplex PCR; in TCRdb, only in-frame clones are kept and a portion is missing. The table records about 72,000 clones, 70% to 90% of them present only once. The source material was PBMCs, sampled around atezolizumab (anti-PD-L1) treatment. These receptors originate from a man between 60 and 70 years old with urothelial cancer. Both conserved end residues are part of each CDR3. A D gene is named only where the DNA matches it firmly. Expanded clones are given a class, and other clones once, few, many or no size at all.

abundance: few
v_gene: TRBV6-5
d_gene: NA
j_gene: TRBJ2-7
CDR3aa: CASSYLSTGYEQYF
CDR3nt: TGTGCCAGCAGTTACTTGTCCACGGGCTACGAGCAGTACTTC

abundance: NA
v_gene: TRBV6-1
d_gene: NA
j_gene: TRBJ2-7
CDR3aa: CASSEAGSSYEQYF
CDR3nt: TGTGCCAGCAGTGAGGCAGGTTCGTCCTACGAGCAGTACTTC

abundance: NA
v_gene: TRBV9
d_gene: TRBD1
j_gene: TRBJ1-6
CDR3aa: CASSVVDRAIYNSPLHF
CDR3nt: TGTGCCAGCAGCGTAGTTGACAGGGCCATTTATAATTCACCCCTCCACTTT

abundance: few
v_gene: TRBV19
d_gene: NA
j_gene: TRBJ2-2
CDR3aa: CASSRIGVRTGELFF
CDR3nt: TGTGCCAGTAGCCGGATCGGGGTACGCACCGGGGAGCTGTTTTTT

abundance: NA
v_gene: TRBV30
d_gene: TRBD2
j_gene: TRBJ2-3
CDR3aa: CAWLAESTDTQYF
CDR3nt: TGTGCCTGGCTAGCGGAGAGCACAGATACGCAGTATTTT

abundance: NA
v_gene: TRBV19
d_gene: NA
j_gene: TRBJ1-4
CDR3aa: CASMRRGDVRNEKLFF
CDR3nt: TGTGCCAGTATGAGGAGGGGTGATGTTCGGAATGAAAAACTGTTTTTT

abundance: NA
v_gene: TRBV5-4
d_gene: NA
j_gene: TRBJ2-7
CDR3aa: CASSLTDEGYEQYF
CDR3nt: TGTGCCAGCAGCTTGACCGACGAGGGCTACGAGCAGTACTTC

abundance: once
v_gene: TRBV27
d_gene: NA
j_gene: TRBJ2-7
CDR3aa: CASRSTGSWSNYEQYF
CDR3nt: TGTGCCAGCAGATCCACAGGGTCCTGGTCGAACTACGAGCAGTACTTC

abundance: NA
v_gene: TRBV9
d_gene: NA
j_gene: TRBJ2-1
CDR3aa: CASSVGSNNEQFF
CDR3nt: TGTGCCAGCAGCGTTGGCAGTAACAATGAGCAGTTCTTC

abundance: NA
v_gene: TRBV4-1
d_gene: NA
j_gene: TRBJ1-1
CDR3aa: CASSQDTGWMNTEAFF
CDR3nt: TGCGCCAGCAGCCAAGATACAGGGTGGATGAACACTGAAGCTTTCTTT

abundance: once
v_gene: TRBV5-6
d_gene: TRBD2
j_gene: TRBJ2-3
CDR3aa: CASSPRGTSGGADTQYF
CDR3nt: TGTGCCAGCAGCCCCAGGGGGACTAGCGGGGGGGCAGATACGCAGTATTTT

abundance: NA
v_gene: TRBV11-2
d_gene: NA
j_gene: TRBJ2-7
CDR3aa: CASSTNSIGLEQYF
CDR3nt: TGTGCCAGCAGCACAAACAGTATTGGTCTCGAGCAGTACTTC

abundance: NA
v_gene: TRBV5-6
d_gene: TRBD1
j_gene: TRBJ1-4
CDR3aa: CASSSGQGAGNEKLFF
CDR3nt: TGTGCCAGCAGCTCGGGACAGGGGGCTGGTAATGAAAAACTGTTTTTT

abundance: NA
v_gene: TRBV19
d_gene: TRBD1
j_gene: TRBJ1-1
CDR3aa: CASTVTGGPTEAFF
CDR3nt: TGTGCCAGTACCGTCACAGGGGGCCCCACTGAAGCTTTCTTT

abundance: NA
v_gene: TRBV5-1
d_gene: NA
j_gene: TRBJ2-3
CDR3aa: CASNPVTSTDTQYF
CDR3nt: TGCGCCAGCAACCCGGTGACTAGCACAGATACGCAGTATTTT

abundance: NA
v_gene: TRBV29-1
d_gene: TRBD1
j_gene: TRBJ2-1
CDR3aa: CSVADRGRSDEQFF
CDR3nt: TGCAGCGTCGCGGACAGGGGCCGGTCGGATGAGCAGTTCTTC

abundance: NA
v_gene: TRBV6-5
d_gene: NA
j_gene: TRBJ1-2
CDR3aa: CASSPQGGIGYTF
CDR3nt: TGTGCCAGCAGTCCCCAGGGAGGGATTGGCTACACCTTC

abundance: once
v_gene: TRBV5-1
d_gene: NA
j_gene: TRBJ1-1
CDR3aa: CASSLVGAAEAFF
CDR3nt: TGCGCCAGCAGCTTGGTGGGGGCTGCTGAAGCTTTCTTT

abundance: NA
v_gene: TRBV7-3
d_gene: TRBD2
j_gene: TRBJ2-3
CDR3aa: CASSPAGGNTDTQYF
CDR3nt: TGTGCCAGCAGCCCCGCCGGGGGGAACACAGATACGCAGTATTTT

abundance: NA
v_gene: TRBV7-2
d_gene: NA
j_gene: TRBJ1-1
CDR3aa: CASSSNPLLTNTEAFF
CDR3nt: TGTGCCAGCAGCTCCAACCCACTACTCACGAACACTGAAGCTTTCTTT

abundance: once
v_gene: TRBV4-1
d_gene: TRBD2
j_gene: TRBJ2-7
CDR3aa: CASSQLTSGGNYEQYF
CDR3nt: TGCGCCAGCAGCCAGTTAACTAGCGGGGGAAATTACGAGCAGTACTTC

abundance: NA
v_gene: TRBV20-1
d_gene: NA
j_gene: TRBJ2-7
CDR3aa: CSARQSYEQYF
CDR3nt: TGCAGTGCTAGGCAGTCCTACGAGCAGTACTTC

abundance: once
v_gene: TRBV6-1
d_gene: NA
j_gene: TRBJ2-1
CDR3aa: CASTGPRGTEQFF
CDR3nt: TGTGCCAGCACCGGGCCCCGCGGGACTGAGCAGTTCTTC

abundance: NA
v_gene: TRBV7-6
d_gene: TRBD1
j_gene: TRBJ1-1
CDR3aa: CASTLTPLGQGRTEAFF
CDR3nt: TGTGCCAGCACCTTAACTCCCCTGGGACAGGGGAGGACTGAAGCTTTCTTT

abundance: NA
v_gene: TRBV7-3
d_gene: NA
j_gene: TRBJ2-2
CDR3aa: CASSPGVNTGELFF
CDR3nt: TGTGCCAGCAGCCCAGGGGTAAACACCGGGGAGCTGTTTTTT

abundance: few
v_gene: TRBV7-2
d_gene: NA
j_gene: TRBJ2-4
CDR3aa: CASSLMGQNIQYF
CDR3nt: TGTGCCAGCAGCTTAATGGGCCAAAACATTCAGTACTTC

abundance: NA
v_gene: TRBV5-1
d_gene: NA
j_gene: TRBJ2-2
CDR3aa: CASSLQVVGELFF
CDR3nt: TGCGCCAGCAGCCTACAGGTGGTCGGGGAGCTGTTTTTT

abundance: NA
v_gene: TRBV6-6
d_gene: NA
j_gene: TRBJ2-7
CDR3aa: CASSYPSSAADYEQYF
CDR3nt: TGTGCCAGCAGTTACCCATCTAGCGCGGCAGACTACGAGCAGTACTTC

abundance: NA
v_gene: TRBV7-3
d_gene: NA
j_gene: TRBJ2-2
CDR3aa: CASSSRGRGASGELFF
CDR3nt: TGTGCCAGCAGCTCCCGGGGCAGGGGGGCGTCCGGGGAGCTGTTTTTT